Ten or more counts support the clone carrying this TCR beta chain. Its antigen is currently unknown. The entry originates in a study of human T cells and chemical hapten exposure. Per the study methods: Samples contained a median of 95,638 TCRs, with a range of roughly 23,224 to 700,000. TCRdb analysed the RACE reads with MiXCR anew, one entry per CDR3 protein. Clone size and V and J calls follow TCRdb, not the original study. The sample includes more than 250,000 distinct CDR3 sequences, 7.5% to 9% seen only once; the top ten take 1.2%. Time point noted: pre-sensitization, week 0. Treatment meaning: therapeutic diphenylcyclopropenone sensitization with weekly scalp DPC. Whole-study findings and limits: DPC sensitization left the count of TCRs above 1 in 1000 unchanged.

This CDR3 has 14 residues. Trimming left V 2 bases short and J 5 bases short, with 10 bases between. Germline V gene lookup returns CDR1 SGHVS and CDR2 FQNEAQ. This receptor was identified in a man younger than 35 with alopecia areata. Some clones in this sample may be carry-over from other donors' samples. The material was whole blood, obtained in connection with sensitization to the hapten diphenylcyclopropenone (DPC). V is TRBV7-8 and J is TRBJ2-1; D call uncertain. Written as DNA, the CDR3 is TGTGCCAGCAGCTTAACAACAGCAAACAATGAGCAGTTCTTC. The encoded protein is CASSLTTANNEQFF. The whole variable domain, filled in from reference TRBV7-8 and TRBJ2-1, reads GAGVSQSPRYKVAKRGQDVALRCDPISGHVSLFWYQQALGQGPEFLTYFQNEAQLDKSGLPSDRFFAERPEGSVSTLKIQRTQQEDSAVYLCASSLTTANNEQFFGPGTRLTVL.